The text below deals with one TCR beta chain. Its specificity is not known. The CDR3 runs 14 residues. The V gene's germline CDR1 is LNHDA and CDR2 SQIVND (reference sequence). Trimming cost V 7 bases and J 4 bases, with 11 bases left between them. These data belong to a study of T cells and Merkel cell carcinoma outcomes. The study, taken as a whole, reports: Reportedly, T-cell repertoire with density predicts Merkel cell carcinoma outcomes.

The repertoire was sequenced with immunoSEQ multiplex PCR; TCRdb's copy has only in-frame clones and lacks some. The table lists about 260 clones, 90% to 97% of them singletons, with around 7.9% in the top ten. The rearrangement joins TRBV19 to TRBJ2-6; tentatively, D is TRBD1 (5 bases). The sequenced material came from tumor tissue from Merkel cell carcinoma. The sequence derives from a human donor with Merkel cell carcinoma. CDR3 protein: CASTPGFGANVLTF. CDR3 bases: TGTGCCAGTACCCCAGGGTTCGGGGCCAACGTCCTGACTTTC.